These T cell receptor beta chains were read from a single sample in a study of T-cell reconstitution after alpha-beta-depleted transplantation in children. TCRdb called the PCR reads again in MiXCR, with one record for every CDR3 protein. This table has roughly 570,000 distinct CDR3 sequences, 20% to 30% appearing once. The sample in question was PBMCs, obtained before TCRalphabeta/CD19-depleted stem cell transplant. The receptor source for this set is a boy younger than two with Wiskott-Aldrich syndrome, due to receive a stem cell transplant. Both conserved end residues are part of each CDR3. The order of the fields is clone size, D gene, J gene, V gene, CDR3 protein, CDR3 DNA. The D gene is left open where the match is weak. Only part of the rows carry a size: once, few, many, or a class if the clone is expanded.

clone_size: NA
d_call: NA
j_call: TRBJ1-2
v_call: TRBV5-1
cdr3_aa: CASSLANREDYGYTF
cdr3_nt: TGCGCCAGCAGCTTGGCCAACAGGGAGGACTATGGCTACACCTTC

clone_size: NA
d_call: NA
j_call: TRBJ2-7
v_call: TRBV29-1
cdr3_aa: CSARVGPKYEQYF
cdr3_nt: TGCAGCGCTAGAGTCGGACCTAAATACGAGCAGTACTTC

clone_size: few
d_call: TRBD2
j_call: TRBJ2-1
v_call: TRBV27
cdr3_aa: CASSLSREGYNEQFF
cdr3_nt: TGTGCCAGCAGTTTAAGTCGGGAGGGCTACAATGAGCAGTTCTTC

clone_size: NA
d_call: TRBD2
j_call: TRBJ2-1
v_call: TRBV20-1
cdr3_aa: CSARDRGTSGRAGEQFF
cdr3_nt: TGCAGTGCTAGAGATCGCGGAACTAGCGGGAGGGCGGGTGAGCAGTTCTTC

clone_size: few
d_call: NA
j_call: TRBJ2-2
v_call: TRBV5-1
cdr3_aa: CASRPDSGSYTGELFF
cdr3_nt: TGCGCCAGCAGGCCTGACAGTGGCTCCTACACCGGGGAGCTGTTTTTT

clone_size: NA
d_call: NA
j_call: TRBJ2-7
v_call: TRBV12-3/TRBV12-4
cdr3_aa: CASRLDSSGYEQYF
cdr3_nt: TGTGCCAGCAGGTTGGACTCAAGCGGCTACGAGCAGTACTTC

clone_size: NA
d_call: NA
j_call: TRBJ1-2
v_call: TRBV6-5
cdr3_aa: CASSYDRRWRMDYGYTF
cdr3_nt: TGTGCCAGCAGTTACGACAGGCGTTGGCGGATGGACTATGGCTACACCTTC

clone_size: NA
d_call: NA
j_call: TRBJ2-7
v_call: TRBV7-9
cdr3_aa: CASSWVGGLAYEQYF
cdr3_nt: TGTGCCAGCAGTTGGGTGGGGGGGCTAGCCTACGAGCAGTACTTC

clone_size: NA
d_call: NA
j_call: TRBJ2-3
v_call: TRBV5-6
cdr3_aa: CASSFGAGADTQYF
cdr3_nt: TGTGCCAGCAGCTTTGGGGCAGGGGCAGATACGCAGTATTTT

clone_size: few
d_call: TRBD2
j_call: TRBJ2-1
v_call: TRBV12-3/TRBV12-4
cdr3_aa: CASSSSGNSYNEQFF
cdr3_nt: TGTGCCAGCAGTTCTAGCGGGAACTCCTACAATGAGCAGTTCTTC

clone_size: few
d_call: TRBD2
j_call: TRBJ2-1
v_call: TRBV20-1
cdr3_aa: CRLALDSYNEQFF
cdr3_nt: TGCCGACTAGCCCTAGACTCCTACAATGAGCAGTTCTTC

clone_size: few
d_call: NA
j_call: TRBJ1-5
v_call: TRBV7-8
cdr3_aa: CASSLRNGGNQPQHF
cdr3_nt: TGTGCCAGCAGCTTAAGAAACGGGGGGAATCAGCCCCAGCATTTT

clone_size: NA
d_call: NA
j_call: TRBJ1-2
v_call: TRBV6-2/TRBV6-3
cdr3_aa: CASSYSQYGYTF
cdr3_nt: TGTGCCAGCAGTTACTCTCAGTATGGCTACACCTTC

clone_size: few
d_call: TRBD2
j_call: TRBJ2-5
v_call: TRBV10-3
cdr3_aa: CAISESTSGSHGETQYF
cdr3_nt: TGTGCCATCAGTGAGTCGACTAGCGGCTCTCATGGGGAGACCCAGTACTTC

clone_size: NA
d_call: TRBD1
j_call: TRBJ2-3
v_call: TRBV5-1
cdr3_aa: CASNLDRASTDTQYF
cdr3_nt: TGCGCCAGCAACCTGGACAGGGCTAGCACAGATACGCAGTATTTT

clone_size: NA
d_call: NA
j_call: TRBJ2-2
v_call: TRBV5-1
cdr3_aa: CASSLALGGVKNTGELFF
cdr3_nt: TGCGCCAGCAGCTTGGCCCTAGGGGGAGTGAAGAACACCGGGGAGCTGTTTTTT

clone_size: NA
d_call: TRBD1
j_call: TRBJ1-3
v_call: TRBV7-6
cdr3_aa: CASSSNWAGTGVGNTIYF
cdr3_nt: TGTGCCAGCAGCTCTAATTGGGCCGGGACAGGGGTTGGAAACACCATATATTTT

clone_size: NA
d_call: NA
j_call: TRBJ1-1
v_call: TRBV12-3/TRBV12-4
cdr3_aa: CASSLSNRAEAFF
cdr3_nt: TGTGCCAGCAGTTTATCCAATAGGGCTGAAGCTTTCTTT

clone_size: NA
d_call: TRBD2
j_call: TRBJ2-3
v_call: TRBV5-1
cdr3_aa: CASSPLAGYRVTQYF
cdr3_nt: TGCGCCAGCAGCCCACTAGCGGGATACAGAGTGACGCAGTATTTT

clone_size: NA
d_call: TRBD2
j_call: TRBJ2-1
v_call: TRBV2
cdr3_aa: CASSSGRAPNEQFF
cdr3_nt: TGTGCCAGCAGCAGCGGGAGGGCCCCCAATGAGCAGTTCTTC

clone_size: NA
d_call: NA
j_call: TRBJ2-3
v_call: TRBV12-3/TRBV12-4
cdr3_aa: CASNFLWEDTQYF
cdr3_nt: TGTGCCAGCAACTTTTTGTGGGAAGATACGCAGTATTTT

clone_size: NA
d_call: TRBD2
j_call: TRBJ2-5
v_call: TRBV7-8
cdr3_aa: CASSLVLAGGPKETQYF
cdr3_nt: TGTGCCAGCAGCTTAGTCTTAGCGGGAGGGCCAAAAGAGACCCAGTACTTC

clone_size: NA
d_call: NA
j_call: TRBJ2-1
v_call: TRBV4-2
cdr3_aa: CASSAGAVGEQFF
cdr3_nt: TGTGCCAGCAGCGCTGGGGCCGTCGGAGAGCAGTTCTTC

clone_size: NA
d_call: NA
j_call: TRBJ2-7
v_call: TRBV5-1
cdr3_aa: CASSLTNNEQYF
cdr3_nt: TGCGCCAGCAGCTTGACGAATAACGAGCAGTACTTC

clone_size: NA
d_call: NA
j_call: TRBJ2-3
v_call: TRBV5-1
cdr3_aa: CASSLGGMDTDTQYF
cdr3_nt: TGCGCCAGCAGCTTGGGGGGGATGGACACAGATACGCAGTATTTT

clone_size: NA
d_call: NA
j_call: TRBJ1-4
v_call: TRBV11-2
cdr3_aa: CASSRTVGEKLFF
cdr3_nt: TGTGCCAGCAGCCGGACCGTAGGTGAAAAACTGTTTTTT

clone_size: NA
d_call: NA
j_call: TRBJ1-2
v_call: TRBV12-3/TRBV12-4
cdr3_aa: CASSFTNYGYTF
cdr3_nt: TGTGCCAGCAGTTTCACTAACTATGGCTACACCTTC

clone_size: few
d_call: NA
j_call: TRBJ2-2
v_call: TRBV7-9
cdr3_aa: CAELGSPGELFF
cdr3_nt: TGTGCAGAGCTGGGCAGCCCCGGGGAGCTGTTTTTT

clone_size: NA
d_call: NA
j_call: TRBJ2-7
v_call: TRBV7-8
cdr3_aa: CASSTSGTPAHEQYF
cdr3_nt: TGTGCCAGCAGCACTTCCGGGACCCCTGCCCACGAGCAGTACTTC

clone_size: few
d_call: NA
j_call: TRBJ2-1
v_call: TRBV20-1
cdr3_aa: CSAEGLSNDNEQFF
cdr3_nt: TGCAGTGCCGAGGGACTTTCTAATGACAATGAGCAGTTCTTC

clone_size: NA
d_call: NA
j_call: TRBJ2-3
v_call: TRBV5-1
cdr3_aa: CASSLTLAKDTQYF
cdr3_nt: TGCGCCAGCAGCTTGACGCTAGCAAAAGATACGCAGTATTTT

clone_size: NA
d_call: NA
j_call: TRBJ1-1
v_call: TRBV6-1
cdr3_aa: CASSPGIKNTEAFF
cdr3_nt: TGTGCCAGCAGCCCCGGGATTAAGAACACTGAAGCTTTCTTT

clone_size: NA
d_call: TRBD2
j_call: TRBJ2-1
v_call: TRBV2
cdr3_aa: CASRRSPGVAGSYNEQFF
cdr3_nt: TGTGCCAGCAGGCGATCTCCGGGGGTAGCGGGGTCCTACAATGAGCAGTTCTTC

clone_size: once
d_call: NA
j_call: TRBJ2-1
v_call: TRBV12-3/TRBV12-4
cdr3_aa: CASSRGELRQYNEQFF
cdr3_nt: TGTGCCAGCAGTAGGGGAGAACTAAGACAGTACAATGAGCAGTTCTTC

clone_size: NA
d_call: NA
j_call: TRBJ2-1
v_call: TRBV7-3
cdr3_aa: CASSARPGTDIYNEQFF
cdr3_nt: TGTGCCAGCAGCGCGCGCCCCGGGACGGATATTTACAATGAGCAGTTCTTC

clone_size: many
d_call: TRBD1
j_call: TRBJ2-1
v_call: TRBV5-6
cdr3_aa: CASSLVSGQGVF
cdr3_nt: TGTGCCAGCAGCTTGGTTTCGGGACAGGGTGTCTTC

clone_size: NA
d_call: TRBD2
j_call: TRBJ2-1
v_call: TRBV6-2/TRBV6-3
cdr3_aa: CASSYALAGAPNNEQFF
cdr3_nt: TGTGCCAGCAGTTACGCTCTAGCGGGAGCACCTAACAATGAGCAGTTCTTC